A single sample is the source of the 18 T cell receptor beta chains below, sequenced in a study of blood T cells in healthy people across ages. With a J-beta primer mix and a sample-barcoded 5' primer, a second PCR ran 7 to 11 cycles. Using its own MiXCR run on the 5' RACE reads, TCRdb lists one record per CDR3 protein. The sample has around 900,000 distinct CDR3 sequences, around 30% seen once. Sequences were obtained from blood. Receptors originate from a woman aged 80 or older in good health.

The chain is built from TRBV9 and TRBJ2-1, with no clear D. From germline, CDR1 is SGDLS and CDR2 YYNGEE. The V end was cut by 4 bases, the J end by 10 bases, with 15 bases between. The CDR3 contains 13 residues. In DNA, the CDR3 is TGTGCCAGCAGCTTCACTCCGAGCAGAGAGCAGTTCTTC. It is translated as CASSFTPSREQFF.

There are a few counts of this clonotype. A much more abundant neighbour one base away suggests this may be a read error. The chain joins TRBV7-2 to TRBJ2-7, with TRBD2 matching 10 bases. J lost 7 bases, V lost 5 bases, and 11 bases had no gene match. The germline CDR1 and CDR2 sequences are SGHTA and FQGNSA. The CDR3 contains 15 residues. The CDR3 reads CASSQLAGPPDEQYF. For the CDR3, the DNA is TGTGCCAGCAGCCAACTAGCGGGGCCACCCGATGAGCAGTACTTC.

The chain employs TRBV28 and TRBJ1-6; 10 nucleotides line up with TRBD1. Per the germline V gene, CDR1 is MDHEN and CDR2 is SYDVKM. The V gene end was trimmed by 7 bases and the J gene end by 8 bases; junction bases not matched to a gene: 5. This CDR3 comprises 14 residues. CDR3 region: CASTGGQGYSPLHF. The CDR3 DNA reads TGTGCCAGCACAGGGGGACAGGGGTATTCACCCCTCCACTTT.

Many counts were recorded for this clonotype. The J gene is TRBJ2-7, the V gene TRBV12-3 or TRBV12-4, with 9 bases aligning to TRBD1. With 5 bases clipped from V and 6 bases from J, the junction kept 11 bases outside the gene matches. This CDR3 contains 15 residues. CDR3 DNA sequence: TGTGCCAGCAGTAGCCTCGGGACAGGGTATGCCGAGCAGTACTTC. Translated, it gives CASSSLGTGYAEQYF.

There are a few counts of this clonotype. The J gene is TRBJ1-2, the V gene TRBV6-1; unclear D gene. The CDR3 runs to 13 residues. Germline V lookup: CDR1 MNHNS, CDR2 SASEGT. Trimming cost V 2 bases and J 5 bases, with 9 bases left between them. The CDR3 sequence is CASSENAYYGYTF. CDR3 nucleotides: TGTGCCAGCAGTGAAAACGCGTATTATGGCTACACCTTC.

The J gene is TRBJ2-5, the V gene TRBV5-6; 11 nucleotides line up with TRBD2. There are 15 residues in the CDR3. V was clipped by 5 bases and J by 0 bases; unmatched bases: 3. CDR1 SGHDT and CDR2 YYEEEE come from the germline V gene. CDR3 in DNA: TGTGCCAGCAGGAAGACTAGCGGGGACCAAGAGACCCAGTACTTC. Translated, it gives CASRKTSGDQETQYF.

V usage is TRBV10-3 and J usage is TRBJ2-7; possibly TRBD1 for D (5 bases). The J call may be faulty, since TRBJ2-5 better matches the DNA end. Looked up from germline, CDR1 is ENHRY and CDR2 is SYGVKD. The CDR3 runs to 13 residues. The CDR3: CAIGAREAETQYF. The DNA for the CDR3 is TGTGCCATCGGGGCTCGAGAGGCGGAGACCCAGTACTTC.

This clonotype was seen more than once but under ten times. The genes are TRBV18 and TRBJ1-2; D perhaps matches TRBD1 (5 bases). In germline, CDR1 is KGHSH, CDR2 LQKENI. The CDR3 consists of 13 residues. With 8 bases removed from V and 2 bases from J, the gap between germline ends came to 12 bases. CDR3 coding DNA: TGTGCCAGCGCGCAACGACAGAACTATGGCTACACCTTC. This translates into CASAQRQNYGYTF.

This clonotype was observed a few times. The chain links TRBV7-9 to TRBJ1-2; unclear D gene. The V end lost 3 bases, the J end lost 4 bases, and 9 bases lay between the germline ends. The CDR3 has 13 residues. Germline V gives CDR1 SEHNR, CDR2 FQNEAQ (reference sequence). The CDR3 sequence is CASSFSQSYGYTF. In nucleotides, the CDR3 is TGTGCCAGCAGCTTTTCGCAGTCCTATGGCTACACCTTC.

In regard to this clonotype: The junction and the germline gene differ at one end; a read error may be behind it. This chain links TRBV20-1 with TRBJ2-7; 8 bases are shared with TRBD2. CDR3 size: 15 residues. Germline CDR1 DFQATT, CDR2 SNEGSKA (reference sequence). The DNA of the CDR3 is TGCAGTGCTAGTAACAGTAGCGGGGCCCCCTACAAGCAGTACTTC. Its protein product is CSASNSSGAPYKQYF.

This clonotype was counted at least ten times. CDR3 nucleotides: TGTGCCATCAGTGAGTCTCCCAGCGGGGGGCAAGAGACCCAGTACTTC. Its protein is CAISESPSGGQETQYF. The V and J genes are TRBV10-3 and TRBJ2-5; TRBD2 agrees at 9 bases. Looked up from germline, CDR1 is ENHRY and CDR2 is SYGVKD. V lost 0 bases and J lost 2; bases outside the gene matches: 4. The CDR3 runs to 16 residues.

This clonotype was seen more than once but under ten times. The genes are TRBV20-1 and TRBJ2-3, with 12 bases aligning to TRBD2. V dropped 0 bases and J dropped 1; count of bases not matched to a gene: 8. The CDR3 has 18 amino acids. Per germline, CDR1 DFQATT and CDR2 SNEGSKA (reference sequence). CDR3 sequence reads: CSARDPRLAGVRTDTQYF. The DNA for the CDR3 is TGCAGTGCTAGAGATCCCCGACTAGCGGGGGTTCGCACAGATACGCAGTATTTT.

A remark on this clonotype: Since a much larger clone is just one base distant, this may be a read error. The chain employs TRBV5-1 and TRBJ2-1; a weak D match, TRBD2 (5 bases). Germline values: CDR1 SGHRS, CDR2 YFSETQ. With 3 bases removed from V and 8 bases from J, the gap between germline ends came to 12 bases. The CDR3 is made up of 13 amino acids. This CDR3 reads CASSSGAADEQFF. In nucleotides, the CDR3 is TGCGCCAGCAGCTCCGGAGCAGCGGATGAGCAGTTCTTC.

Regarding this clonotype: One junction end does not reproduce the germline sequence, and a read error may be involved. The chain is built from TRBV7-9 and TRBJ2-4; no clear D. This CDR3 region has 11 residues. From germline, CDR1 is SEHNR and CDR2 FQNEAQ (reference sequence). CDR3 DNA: TGTGCCGGCAGCTTTACGGACATTCAGTACTTC. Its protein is CAGSFTDIQYF. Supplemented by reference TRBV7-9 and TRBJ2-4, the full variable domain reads DTGVSQNPRHKITKRGQNVTFRCDPISEHNRLYWYRQTLGQGPEFLTYFQNEAQLEKSRLLSDRFSAERPKGSFSTLEIQRTEQGDSAMYLCAGSFTDIQYFGAGTRLSVL.

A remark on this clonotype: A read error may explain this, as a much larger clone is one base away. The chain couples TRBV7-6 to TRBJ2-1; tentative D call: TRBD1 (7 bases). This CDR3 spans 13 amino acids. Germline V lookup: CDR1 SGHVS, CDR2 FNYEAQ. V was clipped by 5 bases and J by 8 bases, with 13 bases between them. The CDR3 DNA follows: TGTGCCAGCAGCGCGGGACAGAGGCATGAGCAGTTCTTC. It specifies CASSAGQRHEQFF.

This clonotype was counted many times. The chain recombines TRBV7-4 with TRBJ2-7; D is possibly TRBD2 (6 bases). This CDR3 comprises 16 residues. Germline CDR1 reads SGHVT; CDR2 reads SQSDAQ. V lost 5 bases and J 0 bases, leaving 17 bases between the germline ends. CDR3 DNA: TGTGCCAGCAGCGTCATACCGGGACTGATCTCCTACGAGCAGTACTTC. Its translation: CASSVIPGLISYEQYF.

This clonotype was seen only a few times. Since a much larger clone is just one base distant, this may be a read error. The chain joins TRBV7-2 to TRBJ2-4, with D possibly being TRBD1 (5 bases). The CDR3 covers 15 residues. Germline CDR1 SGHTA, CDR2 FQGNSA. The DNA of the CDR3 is TGTGCCAGCAGCCGACAGACCATAGCCAAAAACATTCGGTACTTC. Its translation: CASSRQTIAKNIRYF.

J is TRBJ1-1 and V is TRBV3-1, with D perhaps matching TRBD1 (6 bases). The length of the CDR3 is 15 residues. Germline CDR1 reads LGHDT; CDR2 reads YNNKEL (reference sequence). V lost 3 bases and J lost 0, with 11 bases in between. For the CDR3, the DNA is TGTGCCAGCAGCCAGTTACCAGGGGTGAACACTGAAGCTTTCTTT. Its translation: CASSQLPGVNTEAFF.